Each of the 17 T cell receptor beta chains below was sequenced from the same sample in a study of radiation and T cells in renal cell carcinoma. Repertoires were generated with immunoSEQ multiplex PCR, while TCRdb's copy carries only in-frame clones and drops some. The repertoire includes more than 120,000 clones, about 86% of them detected once, and around a sixth sits in the top ten. Stated time point: blood 4 weeks post-SBRT, at nephrectomy. As for treatment: 15 Gy SBRT to primary tumor, nephrectomy 4 weeks later. The material was blood, obtained from a patient whose treatment included radiotherapy and nephrectomy. The origin of the receptors is a woman aged 45-60 years with renal cell carcinoma.

As DNA, the CDR3 is TGTGCCAGCAGCGCAGGGAGTTACAATGAGCAGTTCTTC. This codes for CASSAGSYNEQFF. The chain couples TRBV9 to TRBJ2-1; the D call may be TRBD1 or TRBD2 (5 bases each). V lost 3 bases, J lost 4 bases, and 8 bases lay in between. CDR1 is SGDLS, CDR2 YYNGEE, per germline. The CDR3 length is 13 residues.

This clone was detected once. The rearrangement uses TRBV29-1 and TRBJ1-4, with D perhaps TRBD1 (5 bases). The CDR3 has 15 amino acids. Trimming left V 5 bases short and J 2 bases short, with 15 bases between. Germline CDR1 is SQVTM and CDR2 is ANQGSEA. CDR3 loop: CSVQGGVYTNEKLFF. CDR3 coding DNA: TGCAGCGTTCAGGGTGGGGTTTATACTAATGAAAAACTGTTTTTT.

The genes are TRBV10-3 and TRBJ2-1; D ambiguous. V was shortened by 7 bases and J by 2 bases, with 15 bases between the two germline ends. The CDR3 runs to 15 residues. The germline V gene has CDR1 ENHRY and CDR2 SYGVKD. Written as DNA, the CDR3 is TGTGCCATCACCCCCTCGGGCGAACCCTACAATGAGCAGTTCTTC. This gives the protein CAITPSGEPYNEQFF.

The CDR3 reads CASSETWTNTGELFF. The CDR3 bases are TGTGCCAGCAGTGAAACCTGGACAAACACCGGGGAGCTGTTTTTT. The genes are TRBV6-1 and TRBJ2-2; possible D gene TRBD1, 5 bases. The ends were cut back, 2 bases at V and 2 bases at J, with 9 bases in the middle. The CDR3 runs 15 residues. The germline V gene has CDR1 MNHNS and CDR2 SASEGT.

As DNA, the CDR3 is TGCGCCAGCAGCGGAAGGACAGGGGGGAACACTGAAGCTTTCTTT. It encodes CASSGRTGGNTEAFF. V and J are TRBV5-1 and TRBJ1-1, with 10 bases fitting TRBD1. The V and J ends lost 4 bases and 1 base, in that order; junction bases with no gene match: 4. This CDR3 comprises 15 residues. Looked up from germline, CDR1 is SGHRS and CDR2 is YFSETQ.

This chain links TRBV9 with TRBJ2-3; 10 bases match TRBD2. Trimming at V came to 0 bases and at J to 4 bases, leaving 11 bases not matched to a gene. Germline CDR1 SGDLS, CDR2 YYNGEE. The CDR3 runs 18 residues. DNA of the CDR3: TGTGCCAGCAGCGTAGGCAATAGCGGGAGGCGAATCGCAGATACGCAGTATTTT. Its translation is CASSVGNSGRRIADTQYF.

For this clone: Other nucleotide sequences in the sample specify the same CDR3. The V and J genes are TRBV10-3 and TRBJ1-3; 7 positions match TRBD1. With 8 bases clipped from V and 4 bases from J, the junction kept 5 bases outside the gene matches. Per germline, CDR1 ENHRY and CDR2 SYGVKD. The CDR3 is 13 amino acids. The CDR3 loop is CAIRQGAGNTIYF. The DNA of the CDR3 is TGTGCCATCCGACAGGGAGCCGGAAACACCATATATTTT.

The chain carries TRBV18 and TRBJ1-5; 10 bases fit TRBD1. This CDR3 contains 15 residues. Germline assignment: CDR1 KGHSH and CDR2 LQKENI. With V trimmed by 4 bases and J by 0 bases, 0 bases remained unmatched. DNA of the CDR3: TGTGCCAGCTCACGGGACAGGGGTAGCAATCAGCCCCAGCATTTT. Translated, it gives CASSRDRGSNQPQHF.

The J gene is TRBJ2-5, the V gene TRBV19; TRBD2 agrees at 9 bases. CDR1 and CDR2 (germline): LNHDA, SQIVND (reference sequence). This CDR3 is 17 amino acids long. Unmatched junction bases numbered 9, after V lost 3 bases and J lost 1 base. In nucleotides, the CDR3 is TGTGCCAGTAGTATCGTAGCGGGAGTATCGAGCCAAGAGACCCAGTACTTC. Its translation: CASSIVAGVSSQETQYF.

CDR3 residues: CASSEAGTGLRETQYF. CDR3 coding DNA: TGTGCCAGCAGTGAAGCGGGGACAGGGCTGAGGGAGACCCAGTACTTC. The chain couples TRBV6-1 to TRBJ2-5; 9 bases are shared with TRBD1. CDR1 is MNHNS and CDR2 is SASEGT in the germline V gene. The CDR3 covers 16 residues. J lost 5 bases, V lost 0 bases, and 7 bases had no gene match.

This chain uses TRBV9 with TRBJ2-7; the D call may be TRBD1 or TRBD2 (5 bases each). CDR1 is SGDLS and CDR2 is YYNGEE in the germline V gene. Trimming took 1 base from V and 7 from J, leaving 18 bases between them. The CDR3 has 15 residues. CDR3 bases: TGTGCCAGCAGCGTAACAGGTGGAGTTTCGGGAGAGCAGTACTTC. Residues: CASSVTGGVSGEQYF.

V gene TRBV5-5 combines with J gene TRBJ2-7, with D tentatively TRBD1 (5 bases). V was cut by 2 bases and J by 3 bases, with 9 bases left in between. In germline, CDR1 is SGHKS, CDR2 YYEKEE (reference sequence). The CDR3 is made up of 13 amino acids. The CDR3 is CASSFGRGYEQYF. The CDR3 bases are TGTGCCAGCAGCTTTGGTAGGGGCTACGAGCAGTACTTC.

The gene calls are TRBV6-1 and TRBJ2-3; 7 bases agree with TRBD2. Trimming at V came to 0 bases and at J to 4 bases, leaving 7 bases not matched to a gene. The CDR3 runs to 16 residues. CDR1 and CDR2 (germline): MNHNS, SASEGT. The CDR3 loop reads CASSEAGGLVPDTQYF. The CDR3 DNA reads TGTGCCAGCAGTGAAGCGGGGGGGTTAGTCCCAGATACGCAGTATTTT.

A note on this clone: This same CDR3 is encoded by further DNA sequences in the sample. The genes are TRBV5-1 and TRBJ2-5; D remains unclear. CDR3 length: 14 residues. With 1 base removed from V and 1 base from J, the gap between germline ends came to 8 bases. In germline, CDR1 is SGHRS, CDR2 YFSETQ. CDR3 protein: CASSLFPGQETQYF. DNA for the CDR3: TGCGCCAGCAGCTTGTTTCCGGGCCAAGAGACCCAGTACTTC.

The rearrangement uses TRBV5-1 and TRBJ1-5; D might be TRBD1 (5 bases). From germline, CDR1 is SGHRS and CDR2 YFSETQ. Trimming shortened V by 4 bases and J by 3 bases, and 11 bases separated the two germline ends. The CDR3 runs 14 residues. DNA for the CDR3: TGCGCCAGCAGCCAGGAGGGGCCCAATCAGCCCCAGCATTTT. Translation gives CASSQEGPNQPQHF.

The rearrangement joins TRBV28 to TRBJ2-1, with 11 bases fitting TRBD1. The length of the CDR3 is 17 residues. J was trimmed by 0 bases and V by 5 bases; bases with no gene match: 6. Germline V CDR1 and CDR2: MDHEN, SYDVKM. The CDR3 DNA sequence: TGTGCCAGCAGTATCCTGGGGACAGGGGGCTCCTACAATGAGCAGTTCTTC. As protein: CASSILGTGGSYNEQFF.

The chain recombines TRBV27 with TRBJ2-2; no firm D call. The germline V gene encodes CDR1 MNHEY and CDR2 SMNVEV (reference sequence). Trimming cost V 1 base and J 4 bases, with 4 bases left between them. This CDR3 is built from 13 residues. DNA for the CDR3: TGTGCCAGCAGTTTATTCGGCACCGGGGAGCTGTTTTTT. This translates into CASSLFGTGELFF.